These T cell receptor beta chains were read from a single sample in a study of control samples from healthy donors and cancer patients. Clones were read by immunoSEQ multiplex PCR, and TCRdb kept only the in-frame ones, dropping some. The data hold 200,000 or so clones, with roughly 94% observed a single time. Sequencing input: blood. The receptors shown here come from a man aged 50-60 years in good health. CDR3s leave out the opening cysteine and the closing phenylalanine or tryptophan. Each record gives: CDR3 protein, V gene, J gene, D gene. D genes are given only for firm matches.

ASSPDRVTSYNEQF,TRBV5-1,TRBJ2-1,.
ASSWDGGYEQY,TRBV2,TRBJ2-7,TRBD2
ASSSGAINSNQPQH,TRBV18,TRBJ1-5,.
SASRGPGAGGADTQY,TRBV29-1,TRBJ2-3,.
ASSESPGSHEQF,TRBV10-1,TRBJ2-1,.
ASSLMGASNEKLF,TRBV4-3,TRBJ1-4,.
ASLPSGGNTGELF,TRBV6-5,TRBJ2-2,TRBD2
ASSLLGEKLF,TRBV28,TRBJ1-4,.
ASSKGGRGMYQETQY,TRBV7-6,TRBJ2-5,.
ASSQDGSFQAGGYT,TRBV3-1/TRBV3-2,TRBJ1-2,.
ASSPSHVAGTTDTQY,TRBV18,TRBJ2-3,TRBD2
ASSVYGGGSSTDTQY,TRBV6-1,TRBJ2-3,.
ASSIGGGEQY,TRBV19,TRBJ2-7,TRBD2
ASSLEQGFDTEAF,TRBV18,TRBJ1-1,TRBD1
ASSPGLFSGNTIY,TRBV7-2,TRBJ1-3,.
ASSKTGTSTDTQY,TRBV5-4,TRBJ2-3,TRBD1